The 9 T cell receptor beta chains below were found in one sample sequenced in a study of T cell responses to AZD1222 COVID-19 vaccine. This table comes from immunoSEQ multiplex PCR, and its TCRdb copy is limited to in-frame clones, with some not included. The table records more than 80,000 clones, around 91% of them present only once. This sample comprised peripheral blood, obtained 28 days after the second AZD1222 dose. The source of these receptors is an adult who received the AZD1222 COVID-19 vaccine.

The chain has TRBV7-9 and TRBJ2-3; D uncertain. Trimming pared 2 bases from V and 4 bases from J, leaving 4 bases between. The CDR3 has 12 amino acids. CDR1 is SEHNR and CDR2 is FQNEAQ in the germline V gene (reference sequence). This CDR3 is CASSLTPDTQYF. The DNA for the CDR3 is TGTGCCAGCAGCTTAACTCCAGATACGCAGTATTTT. Filled out from reference TRBV7-9 and TRBJ2-3, the complete variable domain reads DTGVSQNPRHKITKRGQNVTFRCDPISEHNRLYWYRQTLGQGPEFLTYFQNEAQLEKSRLLSDRFSAERPKGSFSTLEIQRTEQGDSAMYLCASSLTPDTQYFGPGTRLTVL.

This clone has a single count. This sequence joins TRBV6-5 and TRBJ1-4, with 9 bases that match TRBD1. The germline gives CDR1 MNHEY, CDR2 SVGAGI. The CDR3 has 15 residues. The V and J ends lost 6 bases and 8 bases, in that order; junction bases with no gene match: 10. CDR3 loop: CASSSGTGLSEKLFF. CDR3 in DNA: TGTGCCAGCAGCTCCGGGACAGGGCTTTCGGAAAAACTGTTTTTT.

V is TRBV10-3 and J is TRBJ2-7; 7 bases are shared with TRBD2. The CDR3 sequence is 16 residues long. The V segment lost 4 bases and the J segment 3 bases; nucleotides outside the gene matches: 12. Germline CDR1 is ENHRY and CDR2 is SYGVKD. This chain's CDR3 is CAISVRRLAASYEQYF. The CDR3 DNA follows: TGTGCCATCAGTGTGAGAAGGCTAGCGGCAAGCTACGAGCAGTACTTC.

The J gene is TRBJ2-7, the V gene TRBV7-8; unclear D gene. The ends were cut back, 2 bases at V and 4 bases at J, with 12 bases in the middle. Germline V gives CDR1 SGHVS, CDR2 FQNEAQ. The CDR3 is 14 residues long. The CDR3: CASSLIGQIYEQYF. CDR3 coding DNA: TGTGCCAGCAGCTTAATCGGTCAGATTTACGAGCAGTACTTC.

In its sample, this clone was seen once. The chain links TRBV5-1 to TRBJ2-1; D gene ambiguous. CDR1 is SGHRS, CDR2 YFSETQ, per germline. Trimming cost V 0 bases and J 3 bases, with 13 bases left between them. This CDR3 comprises 16 residues. In DNA, the CDR3 is TGCGCCAGCAGCTTGGCCATAACCAGTAACTACAATGAGCAGTTCTTC. The encoded protein is CASSLAITSNYNEQFF.

This rearrangement joins TRBV2 to TRBJ1-2; D gene uncertain. The CDR3 runs 13 residues. Germline V gene lookup returns CDR1 SNHLY and CDR2 FYNNEI. V shed 7 bases and J shed 2 bases, with 11 bases lying between them. CDR3 DNA sequence: TGTGCCAGCATCGGTTACCGGAACTATGGCTACACCTTC. It codes for CASIGYRNYGYTF.

The chain is built from TRBV7-2 and TRBJ1-1; maybe TRBD1 (5 bases). Looked up from germline, CDR1 is SGHTA and CDR2 is FQGNSA. Trimming removed 0 bases at V and 11 bases at J, with 10 bases between. This CDR3 comprises 12 residues. The chain's CDR3 is CASSLAPGNAFF. The DNA of the CDR3 is TGTGCCAGCAGCTTAGCTCCAGGGAATGCTTTCTTT.

The V and J genes are TRBV19 and TRBJ1-5, with 10 bases that match TRBD1. Germline lookup yields CDR1 LNHDA and CDR2 SQIVND (reference sequence). Germline trimming cut 3 bases from V and 3 bases from J; bases unmatched to any gene: 5. The CDR3 length is 16 residues. Here the CDR3 reads CASSMGQGLDNQPQHF. Written as DNA, the CDR3 is TGTGCCAGTAGTATGGGACAGGGGCTAGACAATCAGCCCCAGCATTTT.

The chain recombines TRBV6-2 or TRBV6-3 with TRBJ1-1; 7 positions agree with TRBD1. Germline lookup yields CDR1 MNHEY and CDR2 SVGEGT. J lost 1 base, V lost 0 bases, and 2 bases had no gene match. There are 15 residues in the CDR3. The CDR3 region has the DNA TGTGCCAGCAGTTACTCTAACAGGGGGAACACTGAAGCTTTCTTT. The encoded protein is CASSYSNRGNTEAFF.